This T cell receptor beta chain emerged from a study of T cells in Graves' hyperthyroidism and ophthalmopathy. This clonotype was found many times. The CDR3 loop spans 14 amino acids. The germline V gene encodes CDR1 KGHDR and CDR2 SFDVKD. Trimming left V 2 bases short and J 2 bases short, with 8 bases between. Template material for amplifying TCR beta CDR3 regions consisted of RNA transcripts. TCR CDR3 underwent first-round RT-PCR with the HTBI primer set. TCRdb called the multiplex PCR reads again in MiXCR, with one record for every CDR3 protein. This table has 200,000 to 250,000 distinct CDR3 sequences, over 15% appearing once.

Input material: blood. The sequence derives from a man aged 50 or older with Graves' hyperthyroidism. This sequence joins TRBV24-1 and TRBJ1-2; possible D gene TRBD1, 5 bases. This CDR3 is CATSDSAGNYGYTF. The DNA of the CDR3 is TGTGCCACCAGTGATTCGGCAGGGAACTATGGCTACACCTTC.